Below, 3 T cell receptor beta chains from the same sample are listed, as sequenced in a study of blood T cell repertoires in COVID-19. Clones were read by immunoSEQ multiplex PCR, and TCRdb kept only the in-frame ones, dropping some. The sample yields 200,000 to 300,000 clones, around 84% seen once. The sequencing sample was made of peripheral blood. These receptors originate from a woman between 65 and 79 years old with active or convalescent COVID-19.

The chain recombines TRBV7-3 with TRBJ1-3; no clear D gene. The germline CDR1 and CDR2 sequences are SGHTA and FQGTGA. V lost 5 bases and J lost 4, with 12 bases in between. The CDR3 spans 14 residues. CDR3 sequence (DNA): TGTGCCAGCAGCCTGGGAGTGGGAGGAAACACCATATATTTT. This sequence encodes CASSLGVGGNTIYF.

This clone was observed a single time. This chain joins TRBV4-2 and TRBJ2-2, with TRBD2 matching 8 bases. The CDR3 is 17 residues long. Germline values: CDR1 LGHNA, CDR2 YNFKEQ. V shed 1 base, J shed 0 bases, and the junction held 4 bases outside the gene matches. The CDR3 region is CASSQAGGFTNTGELFF. The CDR3 DNA is TGTGCCAGCAGCCAAGCGGGGGGGTTCACGAACACCGGGGAGCTGTTTTTT.

The rearrangement links TRBV12-3 or TRBV12-4 to TRBJ2-3; TRBD1 is a possible D gene (5 bases). The CDR3 spans 13 residues. The V and J ends lost 2 bases and 4 bases respectively, with 7 bases between them. CDR3 loop: CASSLIGADTQYF. The CDR3 DNA reads TGTGCCAGCAGTTTAATAGGGGCAGATACGCAGTATTTT.